This TCR beta chain was retrieved from a study of OX40 agonist ivuxolimab in advanced cancers. At the level of the study: Partial responses occurred in three patients (one hepatocellular carcinoma, two cutaneous melanoma). General observations from the study: Clonal expansion by week 6 occurred in CD4+ and CD8+ blood T cells (at 0.1 to 3.0 mg/kg). It was not determined which antigens were specifically recognized by the peripheral T cells that had undergone clonal expansion.

This CDR3 comprises 14 residues. Germline CDR1 and CDR2: MNHNY and SVGAGI (reference sequence). V trimming: 5 bases; J trimming: 3 bases; junction bases outside the gene matches: 4. Regarding this clone: Antigen unknown.

Some clones are missing from TCRdb's copy, which holds only in-frame ones; the method was immunoSEQ multiplex PCR. The sample contains tens of thousands of clones, around 67% of which appear only once. The starting material was CD4+ or CD8+ T cells sorted from blood, obtained in a trial of the OX40 agonist ivuxolimab. The chain has TRBV6-6 and TRBJ1-1; 9 nucleotides match TRBD1. This sequence originates from an adult with an advanced solid tumor such as melanoma, head and neck, liver or kidney cancer. The CDR3: CASSKGQGYTEAFF. CDR3 bases: TGTGCCAGCAGTAAGGGACAGGGATACACTGAAGCTTTCTTT.